This TCR beta chain is drawn from a study of regulatory T cells in long-lasting Graves disease. Turning to the study itself: Persistent cases took antithyroid drugs over 5 years and stayed TSH receptor antibody positive. Regarding the study as a whole: TRBV28, TRBJ1-2 and TRBJ2-5 were segments that persistent disease favored. Persistent Graves' patients had lower TCR diversity than newly diagnosed ones. Whereas new patients shared about a thousand public clonotypes, persistent patients shared more, at a few thousand.

Indicated time point: persistent/refractory GD, antithyroid drugs over 5 years with positive TRAb. PBMCs were the source of the RNA used for TCR sequencing. In germline, CDR1 is SGHTA, CDR2 FQGNSA. Trimming cost V 2 bases and J 4 bases, with 15 bases left between them. This CDR3 contains 15 residues. For TCR beta, libraries came from iRepertoire HTBI primers and Arm-PCR of CDR3 regions. MiXCR, applied by TCRdb to the multiplex PCR reads, yields one record per CDR3 protein. The top ten clones hold 7% to 9.5% of a sample with 450,000 or so distinct CDR3 sequences, about a fifth of them seen once. This clonotype has just a few counts. Its antigen is currently unknown.

The TCR was taken from a female donor with Graves disease. This chain connects TRBV7-2 to TRBJ2-7; TRBD2 is a possible D gene (5 bases). The material sequenced was peripheral blood mononuclear cells (PBMCs), taken when the disease was refractory, from a patient treated with antithyroid drugs. CDR3 nucleotides: TGTGCCAGCAGCTTATCTGCTGGGAGAGGGTACGAGCAGTACTTC. Protein product: CASSLSAGRGYEQYF. Based on the CDR3 plus reference TRBV7-2 and TRBJ2-7, the full variable domain is GAGVSQSPSNKVTEKGKDVELRCDPISGHTALYWYRQSLGQGLEFLIYFQGNSAPDKSGLPSDRFSAERTGGSVSTLTIQRTQQEDSAVYLCASSLSAGRGYEQYFGPGTRLTVT.